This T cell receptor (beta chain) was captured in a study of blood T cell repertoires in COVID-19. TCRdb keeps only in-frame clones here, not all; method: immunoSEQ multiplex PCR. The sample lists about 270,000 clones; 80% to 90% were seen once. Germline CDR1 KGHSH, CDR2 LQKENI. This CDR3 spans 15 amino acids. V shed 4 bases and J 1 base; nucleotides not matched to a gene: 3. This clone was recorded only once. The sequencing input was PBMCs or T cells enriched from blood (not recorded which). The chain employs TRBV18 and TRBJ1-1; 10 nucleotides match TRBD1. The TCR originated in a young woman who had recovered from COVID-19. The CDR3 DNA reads TGTGCCAGCTCACGGGACAGGGGCGGGAACACTGAAGCTTTCTTT. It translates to CASSRDRGGNTEAFF.